This entry concerns a single T cell receptor (beta chain). The source of the sample is a study of blood T cell repertoires in COVID-19. Study at large: Samples of COVID-19 (acute and convalescent) were obtained from the United States, Italy and Spain. T cells, B-cell-depleted T cells, or PBMCs supplied cDNA or gDNA.

The CDR3 sequence is 13 residues long. Per the germline V gene, CDR1 is DFQATT and CDR2 is SNEGSKA (reference sequence). Trimming pared 3 bases from V and 4 bases from J, leaving 9 bases between. Per the authors' pipeline: Amplification from reference gene primers served as the basis for estimated nucleated cell counts. Using immunoSEQ multiplex PCR, the repertoire was profiled, and TCRdb retains in-frame clones only, with some absent. Clone size and the V and J calls come from that table; the DNA yielded D and trimming. Of tens of thousands of clones listed, approximately 88% were seen once; the top ten hold over 8.5%.

Input material: peripheral blood. The sequence came from an older man with acute or convalescent COVID-19. This sequence joins TRBV20-1 and TRBJ2-2; no reliable D call. CDR3 nucleotide sequence: TGCAGTGCTAGTGGCGTTAGCACCGGGGAGCTGTTTTTT. Translated: CSASGVSTGELFF.